Below are 10 T cell receptor beta chains sequenced from a single sample in a study of T cell responses to AZD1222 COVID-19 vaccine. Libraries were prepared by immunoSEQ multiplex PCR; TCRdb keeps only in-frame clonotypes and omits some of them. The top ten hold around 0.91% of the sample, which has approximately 130,000 clones, about 94% seen once. The sample in question was peripheral blood, obtained on day 0 of AZD1222 vaccination. All receptors derive from an adult in good health.

The V gene is TRBV5-5, the J gene TRBJ2-1, with no clear D. V dropped 0 bases and J dropped 10 bases, with 8 bases sitting between them. The CDR3 length is 12 residues. Germline loops: CDR1 SGHKS, CDR2 YYEKEE (reference sequence). The CDR3 DNA reads as TGTGCCAGCAGCTTGGCGGTAGGGGAGCAGTTCTTC. Translated, it gives CASSLAVGEQFF.

The chain couples TRBV12-3 or TRBV12-4 to TRBJ1-3; maybe TRBD1 (5 bases). There are 12 residues in the CDR3. Trimming removed 3 bases from V and 10 bases from J, with 10 bases in between. The CDR3 nucleotides are TGTGCCAGCAGTTTGGGGGTTACGACCATATATTTT. Translated, it gives CASSLGVTTIYF.

The chain uses TRBV28 and TRBJ1-2; weak D call: TRBD1 (6 bases). The CDR3 length is 14 residues. Germline loops: CDR1 MDHEN, CDR2 SYDVKM. V gave up 6 bases and J gave up 4 bases, with 15 bases separating them. The CDR3 DNA follows: TGTGCCAGCAGCATCATGGACAGCCCCTATGGCTACACCTTC. Translated: CASSIMDSPYGYTF.

V and J are TRBV19 and TRBJ2-2; weak D call: TRBD2 (6 bases). CDR1 and CDR2 (germline): LNHDA, SQIVND (reference sequence). The CDR3 has 16 amino acids. The germline V and J ends were trimmed by 3 bases and 7 bases, with 18 bases remaining between them. The CDR3 DNA is TGTGCCAGTAGTATCCCTGTCGGAGGGTATAGCGGGGAGCTGTTTTTT. This codes for CASSIPVGGYSGELFF.

The chain is built from TRBV10-2 and TRBJ1-1; D is possibly TRBD1 (5 bases). V lost 8 bases and J 5 bases, leaving 24 bases between the germline ends. Germline values: CDR1 WSHSY, CDR2 SAAADI. This CDR3 has 16 residues. The CDR3 here is CASRPVVGGGRTEAFF. As DNA, the CDR3 is TGCGCCAGCCGCCCGGTCGTGGGGGGGGGACGAACTGAAGCTTTCTTT.

The chain carries TRBV5-1 and TRBJ1-2; D is unclear. V was trimmed by 1 base and J by 0 bases, leaving 7 bases between them. This CDR3 comprises 14 residues. Looked up from germline, CDR1 is SGHRS and CDR2 is YFSETQ. The CDR3 here is CASSLTASNYGYTF. The DNA for the CDR3 is TGCGCCAGCAGCTTGACAGCTTCTAACTATGGCTACACCTTC.

The chain recombines TRBV24-1 with TRBJ2-5; 10 nucleotides match TRBD2. In germline, CDR1 is KGHDR, CDR2 SFDVKD. J lost 3 bases, V lost 3 bases, and 6 bases had no gene match. The CDR3 covers 16 residues. The CDR3 loop reads CATSDGGLANEETQYF. The CDR3 DNA sequence: TGTGCCACCAGTGATGGGGGACTAGCGAATGAAGAGACCCAGTACTTC.

This CDR3 reads CAWKTTSYGYTF. CDR3 DNA sequence: TGTGCCTGGAAAACGACGAGCTATGGCTACACCTTC. The chain combines TRBV30 with TRBJ1-2; D remains ambiguous. The germline V gene has CDR1 GTSNPN and CDR2 SVGIG (reference sequence). CDR3 size: 12 residues. Between the trimmed V and J ends, which lost 4 bases and 4 bases, there was a span of 10 bases. The full variable domain, with the rest looked up from reference TRBV30 and TRBJ1-2, is SQTIHQWPATLVQPVGSPLSLECTVEGTSNPNLYWYRQAAGRGLQLLFYSVGIGQISSEVPQNLSASRPQDRQFILSSKKLLLSDSGFYLCAWKTTSYGYTFGSGTRLTVV.

The chain employs TRBV7-9 and TRBJ2-5; tentatively, D is TRBD2 (5 bases). CDR3 length: 15 amino acids. Germline V gene data show CDR1 as SEHNR and CDR2 as FQNEAQ (reference sequence). V lost 4 bases, J lost 7 bases, and 19 bases lay in between. The CDR3 sequence: CASSSATGPGGTQYF. The CDR3 DNA is TGTGCCAGCAGCTCTGCTACTGGGCCCGGAGGGACCCAGTACTTC.

The chain employs TRBV5-4 and TRBJ2-1, with TRBD1 matching over 7 bases. Germline assignment: CDR1 SGHNT and CDR2 YYREEE (reference sequence). The CDR3 has 16 residues. J gave up 0 bases and V 4 bases, and 7 bases lay outside the gene matches. This CDR3 is CASSKGQISSYNEQFF. Written as DNA, the CDR3 is TGTGCCAGCAGCAAGGGACAGATCAGCTCCTACAATGAGCAGTTCTTC.